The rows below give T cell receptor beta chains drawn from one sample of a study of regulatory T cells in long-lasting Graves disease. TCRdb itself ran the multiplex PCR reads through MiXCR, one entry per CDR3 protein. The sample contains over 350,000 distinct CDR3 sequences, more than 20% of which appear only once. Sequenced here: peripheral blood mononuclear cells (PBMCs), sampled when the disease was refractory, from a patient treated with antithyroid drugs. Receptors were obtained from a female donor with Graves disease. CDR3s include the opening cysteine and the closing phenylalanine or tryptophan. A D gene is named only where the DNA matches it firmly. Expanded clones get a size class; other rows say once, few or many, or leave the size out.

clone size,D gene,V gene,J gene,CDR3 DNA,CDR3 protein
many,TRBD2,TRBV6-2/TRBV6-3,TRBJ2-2,TGTGCCAGCAGTTACTCGCTAGCGGGAGTATATTCCGGGGAGCTGTTTTTT,CASSYSLAGVYSGELFF
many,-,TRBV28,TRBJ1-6,TGTGCCCACGGCAGGAGCTCCTATAATTCACCCCTCCACTTT,CAHGRSSYNSPLHF
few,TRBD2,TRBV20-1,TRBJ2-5,TGCAGTGCCTATCTACTAGCGGGAAAAGAGACCCAGTACTTC,CSAYLLAGKETQYF
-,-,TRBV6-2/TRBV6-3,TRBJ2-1,TGTGCCAGCAGTGGGGACCGGATGAGGTACAATGAGCAGTTCTTC,CASSGDRMRYNEQFF
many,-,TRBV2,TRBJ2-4,TGTGCCAGCAGTGTTCTTGGAGCCAAAAACATTCAGTACTTC,CASSVLGAKNIQYF
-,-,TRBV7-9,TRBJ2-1,TGTGCCAGCAGCTTTGGGCACAGCGACAATGAGCAGTTCTTC,CASSFGHSDNEQFF
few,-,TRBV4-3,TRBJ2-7,TGCGCCAGCAGCCCGAATGGAGGGAACGAGCAGTACTTC,CASSPNGGNEQYF
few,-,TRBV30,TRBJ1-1,TGTGCCTCCAACCCGGGCAGCTTGAACACTGAAGCTTTCTTT,CASNPGSLNTEAFF
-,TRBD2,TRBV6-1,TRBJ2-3,TGTGCCAGCAGCGGACTAGCGGGAGAGGTTAGCACAGATACGCAGTATTTT,CASSGLAGEVSTDTQYF
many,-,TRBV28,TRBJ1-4,TGTGCCAGCAGTTCCCCGGTGCACCGACGGGAAAAACTGTTTTTT,CASSSPVHRREKLFF
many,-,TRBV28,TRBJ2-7,TGTGCCAGCAGTCGGGGGACTTGGTGGGGCTACGAGCAGTACTTC,CASSRGTWWGYEQYF
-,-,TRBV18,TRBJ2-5,TGTGCCGGCTCACCACCGTTCTCTCGAGAGACCCAGTACTTC,CAGSPPFSRETQYF
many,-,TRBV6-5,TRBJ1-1,TGTGCCAGCAGTTATGGGGCGGAGAACACTGAAGCTTTCTTT,CASSYGAENTEAFF
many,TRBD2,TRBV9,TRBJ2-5,TGTGCCAGCAGCGTAGCGCCACTAGCGGGCGGTGAGACCCAGTACTTC,CASSVAPLAGGETQYF
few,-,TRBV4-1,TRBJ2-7,TGCGCCAGCAGTCAGGCGGGACCCAGACACGAGCAGTACTTC,CASSQAGPRHEQYF
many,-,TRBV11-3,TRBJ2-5,TGTGCCAGCAGCTTAGACTCGGGTGGGCAAGAGACCCAGTACTTC,CASSLDSGGQETQYF
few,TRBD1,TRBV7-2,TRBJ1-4,TGTGCCAGCAGTTATACAGGGGCTCAGGAAAAACTGTTTTTT,CASSYTGAQEKLFF
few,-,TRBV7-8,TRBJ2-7,TGTGCCAGCAGCGAAGGGGAATACGAGCAGTACTTC,CASSEGEYEQYF
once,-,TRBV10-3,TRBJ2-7,TGTGCCATCAGAGACGGACAGACCTACGAGCAGTACTTC,CAIRDGQTYEQYF
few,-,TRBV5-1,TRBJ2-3,TGCGCCAGCAGCTTGTTACAGAGCACAGATACGCAGTATTTT,CASSLLQSTDTQYF
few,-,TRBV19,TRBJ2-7,TGTGCCAGTTCCGGTAGGGGCAGTAGCTACGAGCAGTACTTC,CASSGRGSSYEQYF
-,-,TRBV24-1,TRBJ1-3,TGTGCCACCAGTGATTCCCGGGGCTCTGGAAACACCATATATTTT,CATSDSRGSGNTIYF